This TCR beta chain was sequenced for a study of blood T cells in healthy people across ages. The study's findings and limits: Relative to aged donors, long-lived donors carried more naive CD4+ cells and displayed higher diversity. Unknown CMV status may confound age-related changes in expanded clones.

Primers used in a second PCR of about 7 to 12 cycles were a sample-barcoded 5' primer and a J-beta primer mix. TCRdb called the 5' RACE reads again in MiXCR, with one record for every CDR3 protein. Here the sample spans 550,000 to 800,000 distinct CDR3 sequences, roughly 32% being singletons. This clonotype occurred many times. The antigen remains undetermined. Total RNA amounts of at least 6 micrograms were extracted per sample. Germline V CDR1 and CDR2: SGHTA, FQGNSA. There are 15 residues in the CDR3. V lost 1 base, J lost 7 bases, and 14 bases lay in between. The V gene is TRBV7-2, the J gene TRBJ2-1, with a tentative D call TRBD1 (5 bases). The source of this sequence is a woman older than 75 in good health. The source material was blood. CDR3 protein: CASSLVGRAGNEQFF. The CDR3, as DNA: TGTGCCAGCAGCTTAGTAGGCAGGGCTGGAAATGAGCAGTTCTTC.